The next 6 T cell receptor beta chains were all read from a single sample in a study of blood T cell repertoires in COVID-19. TCRdb's copy holds only in-frame clones and misses some; the assay was immunoSEQ multiplex PCR. The sample includes fewer than 300,000 clones, around nine tenths of them seen just once. Sequencing used PBMCs or T cells enriched from blood (not recorded which). Receptors originate from a woman aged 25 to 39 who had recovered from COVID-19.

This sequence joins TRBV28 and TRBJ1-2; 11 positions match TRBD1. V trimming: 6 bases; J trimming: 7 bases; junction bases outside the gene matches: 10. The CDR3 is made up of 15 amino acids. From germline, CDR1 is MDHEN and CDR2 SYDVKM. Here the CDR3 reads CASSPGQGALGGYTF. The DNA of the CDR3 is TGTGCCAGCAGCCCTGGACAGGGGGCGCTGGGTGGCTACACCTTC.

This clone was found once. V usage is TRBV21-1 and J usage is TRBJ2-1; the table's D call, TRBD1, has no DNA check behind it. TRBV21-1 is a known pseudogene. The CDR3 contains 14 residues. CDR3 sequence: CARQQGPTYNEQFF. The DNA for the CDR3 is TGTGCCAGACAACAGGGTCCCACCTACAATGAGCAGTTCTTC.

This chain uses TRBV30 with TRBJ2-7; 12 nucleotides align to TRBD2. Germline V gene lookup returns CDR1 GTSNPN and CDR2 SVGIG (reference sequence). This CDR3 has 18 residues. V lost 0 bases, J lost 2 bases, and 11 bases stayed unmatched. The CDR3 is CAWSVGGAGTSGPYEQYF. The CDR3 nucleotides read TGTGCCTGGAGTGTGGGGGGCGCCGGGACTAGCGGGCCCTACGAGCAGTACTTC.

This sequence joins TRBV19 and TRBJ2-3; maybe TRBD2 (6 bases). The CDR3 extends over 16 amino acids. Trimming stripped 3 bases from V and 2 bases from J, with 15 bases between. CDR1 is LNHDA, CDR2 SQIVND, per germline (reference sequence). CDR3 DNA: TGTGCCAGTAGTATGGGTAGGGTGGACTACACAGATACGCAGTATTTT. Translating it yields CASSMGRVDYTDTQYF.

As to this clone: The same CDR3 can be traced to other DNA sequences in this sample. This sequence joins TRBV5-4 and TRBJ2-2, with D perhaps matching TRBD2 (5 bases). The CDR3 contains 15 residues. From germline, CDR1 is SGHNT and CDR2 YYREEE (reference sequence). V lost 3 bases and J lost 2, with 11 bases in between. CDR3 nucleotides: TGTGCCAGCAGCTCAGGAGGTACTAACACCGGGGAGCTGTTTTTT. Translating it yields CASSSGGTNTGELFF.

The rearrangement links TRBV6-6 to TRBJ2-5; the match to TRBD1 covers 7 bases. V shed 2 bases, J shed 5 bases, and the junction held 5 bases outside the gene matches. The CDR3 extends over 14 amino acids. CDR1 and CDR2 from the germline V gene are MNHNY and SVGAGI (reference sequence). The CDR3 DNA reads TGTGCCAGCAGTTACACAGGGGTTAGGGAGACCCAGTACTTC. Translating it yields CASSYTGVRETQYF.